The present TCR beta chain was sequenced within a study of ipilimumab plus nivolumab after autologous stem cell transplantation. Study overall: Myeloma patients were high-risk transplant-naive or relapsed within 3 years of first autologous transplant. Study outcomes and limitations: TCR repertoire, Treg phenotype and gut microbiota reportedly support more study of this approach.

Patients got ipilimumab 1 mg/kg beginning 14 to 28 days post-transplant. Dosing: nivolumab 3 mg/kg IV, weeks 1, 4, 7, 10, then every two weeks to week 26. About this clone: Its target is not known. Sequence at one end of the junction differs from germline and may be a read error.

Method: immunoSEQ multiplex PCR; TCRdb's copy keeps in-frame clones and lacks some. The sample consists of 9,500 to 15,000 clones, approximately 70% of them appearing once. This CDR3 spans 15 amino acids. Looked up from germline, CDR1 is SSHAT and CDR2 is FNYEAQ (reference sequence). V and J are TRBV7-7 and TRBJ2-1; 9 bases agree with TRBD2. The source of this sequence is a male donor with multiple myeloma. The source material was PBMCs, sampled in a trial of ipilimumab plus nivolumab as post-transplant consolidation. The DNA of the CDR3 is TGTGCTAGCAGCTTAGGGGGGGAGACTAGCGGCAAGCAGTTCTTC. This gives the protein CASSLGGETSGKQFF.